What follows is one T cell receptor beta chain and its context. This specimen comes from a study of control samples from healthy donors and cancer patients. TCRdb's copy holds only in-frame clones and misses some; the assay was immunoSEQ multiplex PCR. The sample has fewer than 90,000 clones, around 90% seen once. The sample taken for sequencing was PBMCs. The source of this sequence is a woman aged 55-69 years with head and neck cancer.

CDR3 bases: TGTGCTGGAGGACTAGCGGGGGGAGGAGAGACCCAGTACTTC. Protein product: CAGGLAGGGETQYF. This chain joins TRBV12-5 and TRBJ2-5; 14 nucleotides match TRBD2. V dropped 11 bases and J dropped 4; count of bases not matched to a gene: 6. This CDR3 comprises 14 residues. Per the germline V gene, CDR1 is LGHNT and CDR2 is FRNRAP.